The entry below describes one TCR beta chain. Its matching antigen is unknown. These data belong to a study of identical twins. Study-level findings and limits: Potential partial confounding of zero-insertion analyses by invariant MAIT and iNKT cells was noted. Where beta out-of-frame sequences were concerned, excess twin sharing was weaker.

One entry per CDR3 protein results from TCRdb running MiXCR on the 5' RACE reads. The data contain 350,000 or so distinct CDR3 sequences, more than 9% of them singletons. The CDR3 length is 17 residues. The ends were cut back, 0 bases at V and 6 bases at J, with 17 bases in the middle. Per the germline V gene, CDR1 is MNHNS and CDR2 is SASEGT. A further study also used this sample, focusing on yellow fever vaccine responses in identical twins.

The clonotype originates from a woman aged 18 to 35 in good health. Sequenced input: CD8+ T cells sorted from blood. The J gene is TRBJ2-2, the V gene TRBV6-1; a possible D gene is TRBD2 (5 bases). CDR3 residues: CASSEALWGWTSGELFF. For the CDR3, the DNA is TGTGCCAGCAGTGAAGCGCTGTGGGGATGGACTTCCGGGGAGCTGTTTTTT.